This T cell receptor beta chain was sequenced in a study of T cells in Graves' hyperthyroidism and ophthalmopathy (dated by TCRdb to the late 2010s). Context from the whole study: To identify distinguishing TCR V-J signatures, a discovery cohort of 100 or so patients was used, comprising approximately 40 with Graves' ophthalmopathy and some 60 with stable Graves' hyperthyroidism. For training and testing, the 100 patients in the discovery cohort were randomly divided in a 7:3 ratio. The paper describes TCR Vbeta CDR3 sequencing of 135 peripheral blood samples, made up of some 42 ophthalmopathy patients, approximately 73 hyperthyroidism patients and around 17 progressor patients. In roughly six Graves' hyperthyroidism patients, the study also compared T-cell repertoires from thyroid tissue with T-cell repertoires from blood. After blood sampling, hyperthyroidism patients were treated with methimazole at a starting dose of 30 mg daily, and ophthalmopathy patients were treated with high-dose intravenous methylprednisolone. Prospective prediction of ophthalmopathy was tested in an independent validation cohort of approximately 18 hyperthyroidism patients and 15 to 17 patients who later progressed to ophthalmopathy. The full study reports these points: In validation, the model predicted progression to ophthalmopathy a median of around 6.5 months before onset, with about 67% sensitivity and about 75% specificity. Most expanded thyroid clonotypes (frequency above 0.001) were also detected in blood, a finding suggesting that blood repertoires may reflect thyroid immune responses. Ophthalmopathy was separated from stable hyperthyroidism by a 13 V-J signature model, with 85% to 90% sensitivity and roughly 81% specificity obtained in cross-validation and 80%/75% obtained in testing. Sample size was not statistically predetermined, and blinding of investigators to group allocation was not performed.

The TCR beta CDR3 regions were amplified from RNA transcripts. The first round of RT-PCR for the TCR CDR3 was performed with the HTBI primer set and the Qiagen OneStep RT-PCR kit. Libraries were constructed in a second round of multiplex PCR, after which size selection and purification were carried out. The libraries were sequenced on an Illumina HiSeq2000 using paired-end 100 bp reads. The source study handled its data this way. SOAPnuke was used to process the raw data, throwing out any read that contained adapters or uncalled bases, had a mean Phred below 15, or lacked an exact constant-primer or identifier match. COPE v1.2.5 was used to merge the high-quality paired reads, and each unique nucleotide sequence was defined as a clonotype. MiTCR v1.1 was used to align the clonotypes against IMGT TRBV, TRBD and TRBJ reference segments. The analysis included only V-J combinations with a frequency above 0.0001, which together covered 99.2% of the repertoires. A TCS score was defined as the ratio between F50 (clonal expansion) and ExV (chaos), using BLOSUM62-based TCRdist between CDR3 peptides within each V-J. Welch's t-statistics and random forest reduced some 510 V-J features to about 12, which were used in a naive Bayes classifier (R e1071). The public reads were reanalyzed by TCRdb: fastp trimming at Q25, MiXCR alignment, in-frame beta chains only. Each record represents a unique CDR3 protein, reported with the most common genes and DNA among its rows. TCRdb, not the authors, supplied the V and J calls. The sample includes approximately 590,000 distinct CDR3 sequences, with more than 45% observed a single time. The top ten constitute nearly 8.5% of the sample.

The germline V gene supplies CDR1 SQVTM and CDR2 ANQGSEA. Including the terminal cysteine and phenylalanine, the CDR3 comprises 15 residues. The DNA shown is the 45-base CDR3, in frame from base 1. Between the V and J ends, shortened by 6 bases and 2 bases respectively, the junction contains 19 bases. Graves' hyperthyroidism was defined as stable when no progression to ophthalmopathy occurred over 18 months of follow-up. Hyperthyroidism patients were newly diagnosed, with disease duration under 2 months, and aged 18 to 65 years. Exclusion was applied to patients with uncontrolled infections, other autoimmune diseases, pregnancy or lactation. Diagnoses were based on clinical symptoms, serum thyroxine and TRAb, thyroid ultrasound and orbital computed tomography. Total RNA was extracted using Trizol reagent, and RNA quality was assessed on an Agilent 2100 Bioanalyzer. Comments on this clonotype: The target of this receptor is not known. No much larger clonotype is one base removed from it; base qualities were not supplied.

The chain couples TRBV29-1 to TRBJ2-5; tentative D gene TRBD2, with 5 bases matching. This TCR derives from a woman between 18 and 30 years old with Graves' hyperthyroidism. Donor details come from another sample of the same person, matched by shared clones. What was sequenced was peripheral blood or thyroid tissue (not recorded which). The DNA sequence follows: TGCAGCGTCCAAAGAACTAGTACCCAACAAGAGACCCAGTACTTC. This is translated as CSVQRTSTQQETQYF. The full variable domain, completed from the reference TRBV29-1 and TRBJ2-5 proteins outside the CDR3, reads SAVISQKPSRDICQRGTSLTIQCQVDSQVTMMFWYRQQPGQSLTLIATANQGSEATYESGFVIDKFPISRPNLTFSTLTVSNMSPEDSSIYLCSVQRTSTQQETQYFGPGTRLLVL.